The clone carrying this T cell receptor beta chain turned up a few times. What it recognizes is unknown. Per the study methods: In papillary thyroid cancer, a distant-metastasis classifier was built using CDR3 differences across clinicopathological groups. From the PCR reads, TCRdb re-called clones with MiXCR. These V and J calls derive from TCRdb rather than the authors' analysis. The sample has around 46,000 clones, more than 20% seen once. The data originate from a study of metastatic and nonmetastatic thyroid tumors. Study overall: The comparison covered peripheral blood and tumor or nodule tissue in malignant and benign thyroid patients. Broader study findings: The study reportedly found significantly higher TCR beta diversity in malignant thyroid tumors than benign nodules, in blood and tumor.

The germline CDR1 and CDR2 sequences are MNHNS and SASEGT. V was shortened by 6 bases and J by 5 bases, with 22 bases between the two germline ends. This CDR3 region has 16 residues. Thyroid surgery was performed in patients who had received no treatment beforehand. The chain carries TRBV6-1 and TRBJ1-1; D is perhaps TRBD1 (6 bases). The sequenced material came from blood. This receptor was taken from a male donor with papillary thyroid cancer or a benign thyroid nodule (not recorded which). Some clones in this sample may be carry-over from other donors' samples. The CDR3: CASSSTTHGGLTEAFF. The CDR3 DNA reads TGTGCCAGCAGCAGTACCACACACGGGGGGCTGACTGAAGCTTTCTTT.